A selection of T cell receptor beta chains follows, all from one sample in a study of Ad26.COV2.S vaccination and SARS-CoV-2 variants. TCRdb keeps only in-frame clones here, not all; method: immunoSEQ multiplex PCR. Of under 600,000 clones in the sample, 80% to 90% are singletons; the top ten hold 1.7%. Source: peripheral blood, taken in a trial of Ad26.COV2.S vaccine versus placebo. The receptors were gathered from a person aged 18-65 years who received the Ad26.COV2.S COVID-19 vaccine or a placebo. CDR3s include the opening cysteine and the closing phenylalanine or tryptophan. Fields, in order: D gene, V gene, clone size, J gene, CDR3 protein, CDR3 DNA. The D gene is left open where the match is weak. Clone size is not always given. Where it is, it says once, few, many or a class for expanded clones.

>.|TRBV25-1|.|TRBJ1-2
CASSEYRQNDAYTF
TGTGCCAGCAGTGAATACCGTCAGAACGATGCCTACACCTTC
>TRBD2|TRBV5-4|.|TRBJ2-7
CASSPTSGTYEQYF
TGTGCCAGCAGCCCGACTAGCGGTACCTACGAGCAGTACTTC
>.|TRBV11-2|once|TRBJ1-3
CASSLDRNTYSGNTIYF
TGTGCCAGCAGCTTAGATAGAAACACCTACTCTGGAAACACCATATATTTT
>.|TRBV2|.|TRBJ2-1
CASRAYNEQFF
TGTGCCAGCAGAGCATACAATGAGCAGTTCTTC
>.|TRBV27|.|TRBJ2-6
CASSLIGRASGANVLTF
TGTGCCAGCAGTTTAATCGGCAGGGCGTCTGGGGCCAACGTCCTGACTTTC
>.|TRBV9|.|TRBJ1-2
CASSEAPDYGYTF
TGTGCCAGCAGCGAGGCACCAGACTATGGCTACACCTTC
>.|TRBV7-2|.|TRBJ1-5
CASSAFSRGASQPQHF
TGTGCCAGCAGCGCGTTCAGTCGGGGAGCCAGTCAGCCCCAGCATTTT
>.|TRBV7-9|.|TRBJ1-2
CASSSWEAGYTF
TGTGCCAGCAGTAGTTGGGAGGCTGGCTACACCTTC
>TRBD2|TRBV3-1/TRBV3-2|.|TRBJ2-3
CASSLASGGALTDTQYF
TGTGCCAGCAGCCTCGCTAGCGGGGGGGCCTTAACAGATACGCAGTATTTT
>TRBD2|TRBV6-4|.|TRBJ2-2
CASSTTSAPNTGELFF
TGTGCCAGCAGCACCACTAGCGCCCCGAACACCGGGGAGCTGTTTTTT
>TRBD1|TRBV10-3|.|TRBJ1-2
CAIRRGQGISYGYTF
TGTGCCATCAGAAGAGGACAGGGGATATCTTATGGCTACACCTTC
>TRBD2|TRBV6-5|.|TRBJ2-7
CASSYSAGRAYEQYF
TGTGCCAGCAGTTACTCGGCAGGGAGGGCCTACGAGCAGTACTTC
>.|TRBV2|.|TRBJ2-2
CASSEIRELFF
TGTGCCAGCAGTGAAATCAGGGAGCTGTTTTTT
>.|TRBV10-2|.|TRBJ1-5
CASSRNSNQPQHF
TGCGCCAGCAGTAGGAATAGCAATCAGCCCCAGCATTTT
>TRBD1|TRBV10-3|.|TRBJ1-2
CAISELPTGGGYTF
TGTGCCATCAGTGAGCTACCGACAGGGGGCGGCTACACCTTC
>TRBD2|TRBV18|.|TRBJ2-2
CASSPTFSGGRAYTGELFF
TGTGCCAGCTCACCAACCTTCTCAGGCGGGAGGGCCTACACCGGGGAGCTGTTTTTT
>TRBD2|TRBV5-6|.|TRBJ2-7
CASSTGTSGSRLTYEQYF
TGTGCCAGCAGCACGGGGACTAGCGGGAGTCGGCTGACCTACGAGCAGTACTTC
>.|TRBV4-3|.|TRBJ2-7
CASSQDITGSEQYF
TGCGCCAGCAGCCAAGATATAACAGGCTCTGAGCAGTACTTC
>.|TRBV6-6|.|TRBJ1-1
CASRLPGGTEAFF
TGTGCCAGCAGACTCCCGGGAGGCACTGAAGCTTTCTTT
>.|TRBV10-3|.|TRBJ2-2
CAISESVAKPNTGELFF
TGTGCCATCAGTGAGTCGGTGGCCAAGCCCAACACCGGGGAGCTGTTTTTT
>.|TRBV2|few|TRBJ2-7
CASRLGRDSYEQYF
TGTGCCAGCAGGTTGGGACGGGACTCCTACGAGCAGTACTTC
>TRBD1|TRBV28|.|TRBJ1-3
CASTPGGPGNTIYF
TGTGCCAGCACCCCAGGGGGGCCTGGAAACACCATATATTTT
>.|TRBV6-5|.|TRBJ2-7
CASRGSSYYEQYF
TGTGCCAGCAGGGGGTCATCCTACTACGAGCAGTACTTC
>TRBD1|TRBV5-8|.|TRBJ1-1
CASSWDRSTEAFF
TGTGCCAGCAGCTGGGACAGGAGCACTGAAGCTTTCTTT
>TRBD1|TRBV19|.|TRBJ1-6
CASSARPGQERPLHF
TGTGCCAGTAGTGCAAGACCGGGACAGGAACGACCCCTCCACTTT
>.|TRBV19|.|TRBJ1-2
CASSTGGLSGYTF
TGTGCCAGTAGTACTGGCGGGTTAAGTGGCTACACCTTC
>.|TRBV24-1|.|TRBJ2-2
CATSDGQIHRTGELFF
TGTGCCACCAGTGACGGGCAGATTCACAGGACCGGGGAGCTGTTTTTT
>.|TRBV6-2/TRBV6-3|.|TRBJ2-7
CASSYAQGRRYEQYF
TGTGCCAGCAGTTACGCCCAGGGGCGGAGGTACGAGCAGTACTTC
>TRBD2|TRBV27|.|TRBJ2-1
CASSSGTRTNEQFF
TGTGCCAGCAGTTCCGGGACTAGGACCAATGAGCAGTTCTTC
>TRBD1|TRBV19|.|TRBJ1-5
CASKTPGQGSSQPQHF
TGTGCCAGTAAGACACCAGGACAGGGCTCGAGTCAGCCCCAGCATTTT
>.|TRBV4-1|.|TRBJ1-1
CASSPQPGLGTTEAFF
TGCGCCAGCAGCCCCCAACCGGGCCTTGGGACCACTGAAGCTTTCTTT
>.|TRBV19|.|TRBJ1-3
CASSRGSPSGNTIYF
TGTGCCAGTAGTAGGGGCAGTCCCTCTGGAAACACCATATATTTT
>.|TRBV29-1|.|TRBJ1-2
CSVGEGSHYGYTF
TGCAGCGTTGGGGAAGGGAGCCACTATGGCTACACCTTC
>.|TRBV18|.|TRBJ2-7
CASSPSQGGSYEQYF
TGTGCCAGCTCACCATCGCAGGGGGGGTCCTACGAGCAGTACTTC
>.|TRBV6-5|.|TRBJ1-2
CASSYSPIDLNYGYTF
TGTGCCAGCAGTTATTCCCCGATAGACCTAAACTATGGCTACACCTTC
>TRBD1|TRBV6-1|.|TRBJ2-7
CASSERQGYEQYF
TGTGCCAGCAGTGAACGACAGGGATACGAGCAGTACTTC
>TRBD1|TRBV7-3|.|TRBJ1-1
CASSTGQATEAFF
TGTGCCAGCAGCACGGGACAGGCCACTGAAGCTTTCTTT
>.|TRBV5-1|.|TRBJ2-4
CASSLGGGGSSNIQYF
TGCGCCAGCAGCTTGGGCGGTGGAGGGTCAAGTAACATTCAGTACTTC
>.|TRBV7-2|.|TRBJ2-1
CASSLGWGRDEQFF
TGTGCCAGCAGCTTAGGGTGGGGGAGAGATGAGCAGTTCTTC
>TRBD1|TRBV6-5|.|TRBJ1-2
CASSPRDRATYGYTF
TGTGCCAGCAGTCCACGGGACAGGGCTACCTATGGCTACACCTTC
>TRBD1|TRBV2|.|TRBJ1-1
CASSEAFRDRGQVNTEAFF
TGTGCCAGCAGTGAAGCGTTCCGGGACAGGGGGCAAGTGAACACTGAAGCTTTCTTT
>.|TRBV7-9|few|TRBJ1-2
CASSPQGTGYTF
TGTGCCAGCAGCCCGCAGGGAACGGGGTACACCTTC
>.|TRBV18|.|TRBJ1-4
CASSRFRGKNEKLFF
TGTGCCAGCTCACGGTTCCGGGGGAAAAACGAAAAACTGTTTTTT
>TRBD2|TRBV24-1|.|TRBJ2-1
CATSDLRTSALGEQFF
TGTGCCACCAGTGATTTAAGGACTAGCGCCTTGGGGGAGCAGTTCTTC
>.|TRBV13|.|TRBJ1-5
CASSLGSVPGGAGNQPQHF
TGTGCCAGCAGCTTAGGATCGGTGCCGGGAGGGGCGGGCAATCAGCCCCAGCATTTT
>.|TRBV19|few|TRBJ1-1
CASSIASYNEAFF
TGTGCCAGTAGTATAGCCAGTTACAATGAAGCTTTCTTT
>TRBD1|TRBV9|few|TRBJ2-7
CASSPRGGQGSYEQYF
TGTGCCAGCAGCCCCCGGGGTGGACAGGGAAGCTACGAGCAGTACTTC